The sequence of this T cell receptor beta chain was determined in a study of response to subunit inactivated influenza vaccine. TCRdb re-derived calls from the RT-PCR reads in MiXCR, one entry per CDR3 protein. The sample has roughly 500,000 distinct CDR3 sequences; roughly 23% are singletons. Germline V gene sequence: CDR1 MNHNS, CDR2 SASEGT. The CDR3 length is 15 residues. Trimming at V came to 6 bases and at J to 2 bases, leaving 7 bases not matched to a gene. The sample was also reused in another study, on T cells expressing NK-cell markers. That paper states: The authors made TCR beta cDNA libraries by 5'RACE template switching. This switching added a universal primer site and UMIs. Eight donors were sequenced, of whom seven were HCMV-seropositive, while the remaining one was HCMV-seronegative. In several experiments, sorting was restricted to alpha-beta TCR T cells by an anti-gamma-delta TCR antibody. A handful of donors showed these clonotypes also leading the CD3+CD56-NKG2C+ fraction. It was still unclear whether expanded NKG2C+ T cell clones were HCMV specific.

The chain is built from TRBV6-1 and TRBJ2-3; 8 bases align to TRBD2. The TCR sequence derives from a man aged 45-60 years who received an inactivated influenza vaccine. Specimen: CD4+ T cells sorted from PBMCs, collected 11 to 12 days after vaccination. The CDR3 DNA reads TGTGCCAGCAGGACGATAGCGGGGAACACAGATACGCAGTATTTT. Amino acid sequence: CASRTIAGNTDTQYF.